This TCR beta chain was identified in a study of T-cell reconstitution after alpha-beta-depleted transplantation in children. This clonotype was recorded a few times. From germline, CDR1 is SGHVS and CDR2 FQNEAQ. The V gene lost 4 bases and the J gene lost 1 base, with 11 bases spanning the gap. This CDR3 has 14 amino acids. This sample's TCRbeta library carried unique molecular identifier barcodes. TCRdb recomputed calls from the PCR reads with MiXCR, one row per CDR3 protein. The sample holds about 460,000 distinct CDR3 sequences, approximately 12% seen once. Sample: PBMCs from the stem cell graft donor, taken from the stem cell graft. This clonotype originated in a human donor who donated a stem cell graft to a child with combined immunodeficiency. The V gene is TRBV7-8, the J gene TRBJ2-7; D not resolved. This chain's CDR3 is CASSYLVGSYEQYF. For the CDR3, the DNA is TGTGCCAGCAGCTACTTGGTCGGATCCTACGAGCAGTACTTC.